The T cell receptor (beta chain) described here comes from a study of blood T cell repertoires in COVID-19. Study at large: COVID-19 samples from acute and convalescent phases originated in the United States, Italy and Spain. Sources were T cells, B-cell-depleted T cells, or PBMCs; the material itself was cDNA or gDNA.

Methods used by the authors: By means of reference gene primer amplification, nucleated cell counts were estimated. Method: immunoSEQ multiplex PCR; TCRdb's copy keeps in-frame clones and lacks some. V, J and clone size are taken as reported in that table, and D and trimming were inferred from the DNA itself. The sample lists hundreds of thousands of clones, 89% occurring once. The CDR3 has 13 residues. V trimming: 5 bases; J trimming: 8 bases; junction bases outside the gene matches: 7. Germline V gene lookup returns CDR1 MNHEY and CDR2 SVGAGI. This sequence was found in a man younger than 35 with COVID-19, enrolled during active disease. The chain is built from TRBV6-5 and TRBJ2-7, with 9 positions matching TRBD1. The sequenced sample was peripheral blood. CDR3 sequence (DNA): TGTGCCAGCAGTCCGGACAGGGGAGATAAGCAGTACTTC. It encodes CASSPDRGDKQYF.